This T cell receptor (beta chain) was obtained from a study of T-cell memory formation after mild COVID-19. The authors produced TCR alpha and TCR beta cDNA libraries with sample barcodes and UMIs by 5'RACE using constant-segment primers. MiXCR, applied by TCRdb to the 5' RACE reads, yields one record per CDR3 protein. This sample has 250,000 to 300,000 distinct CDR3 sequences, with about 16% found just once. Regarding the study as a whole: Mainly CM and EM harbored the contracting CD4+ clones; mainly EMRA harbored the CD8+ ones. From day 15 to 85, contracting clones were balanced between CD4 and CD8, whereas later expanders leaned toward CD4+.

Germline assignment: CDR1 KGHSH and CDR2 LQKENI. V lost 3 bases, J lost 1 base, and 10 bases lay in between. The CDR3 extends over 14 amino acids. Comment on this clonotype: Its antigen is undetermined.

This TCR was sampled from a man in his late teens or twenties who had mild COVID-19 (a few samples of this study predate the infection). Cell type and time point are not known. The rearrangement links TRBV18 to TRBJ2-7; tentative D call: TRBD1 (6 bases). The sample consisted of PBMCs or a T cell subset sorted from them (not recorded which). In DNA, the CDR3 is TGTGCCAGCTCACCCGCAACAGGGTCCTACGAGCAGTACTTC. Amino acid sequence: CASSPATGSYEQYF.